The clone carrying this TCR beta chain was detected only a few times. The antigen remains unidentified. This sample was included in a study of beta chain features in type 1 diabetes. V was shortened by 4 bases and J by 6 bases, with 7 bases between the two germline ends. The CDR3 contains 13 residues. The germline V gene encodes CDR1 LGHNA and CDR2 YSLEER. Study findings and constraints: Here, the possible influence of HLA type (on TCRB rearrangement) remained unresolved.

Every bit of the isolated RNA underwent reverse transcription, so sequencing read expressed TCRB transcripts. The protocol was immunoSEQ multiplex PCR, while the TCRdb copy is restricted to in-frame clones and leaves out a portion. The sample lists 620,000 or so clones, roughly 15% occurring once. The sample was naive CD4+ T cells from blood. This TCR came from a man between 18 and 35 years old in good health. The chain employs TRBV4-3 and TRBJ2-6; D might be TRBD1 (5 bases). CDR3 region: CASSPREANVLTF. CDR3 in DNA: TGCGCCAGCAGCCCCAGGGAGGCCAACGTCCTGACTTTC.